This T cell receptor beta chain came from a study of technical replicates of blood from a few donors. The CDR3 consists of 16 residues. V lost 1 base to trimming and J lost 2 bases; unmatched junction nucleotides: 7. Germline CDR1 and CDR2: SGHVS and FQNEAQ. The data were produced by immunoSEQ multiplex PCR, yet TCRdb's version contains in-frame clones alone and is incomplete. The sample has about 12,000 clones; around 95% are singletons. This chain links TRBV7-8 with TRBJ2-7; 8 bases are shared with TRBD1. This TCR was recovered from a human donor in good health. The sample comprised PBMCs. The chain's CDR3 is CASSLEPGDRPYEQYF. The CDR3 DNA reads TGTGCCAGCAGCTTAGAACCGGGGGACAGGCCCTACGAGCAGTACTTC.